One and the same sample provided the 3 T cell receptor beta chains below, sequenced in a study of T cells in Graves' hyperthyroidism and ophthalmopathy. RNA transcripts were the template for amplifying TCR beta CDR3 regions. Researchers ran a first-round RT-PCR on the TCR CDR3 using the HTBI primer set. A single record per CDR3 protein comes from TCRdb applying MiXCR to the multiplex PCR reads. Of around 200,000 distinct CDR3 sequences listed, 15% to 20% are singletons. The source material was blood. These receptors all stem from a woman between 45 and 65 years old with Graves' hyperthyroidism.

The rearrangement uses TRBV19 and TRBJ1-5; 10 positions match TRBD1. CDR1 is LNHDA and CDR2 is SQIVND in the germline V gene (reference sequence). V shed 4 bases, J shed 7 bases, and the junction held 7 bases outside the gene matches. The CDR3 contains 15 residues. CDR3 region: CASSRDRGRRQPQHF. The CDR3 DNA is TGTGCCAGTAGTAGGGACAGGGGTCGAAGGCAGCCCCAGCATTTT.

The rearrangement uses TRBV28 and TRBJ1-4; D possibly corresponds to TRBD1 (6 bases). CDR1 MDHEN and CDR2 SYDVKM come from the germline V gene. V dropped 5 bases and J dropped 1 base, with 14 bases sitting between them. CDR3 length: 16 amino acids. The DNA of the CDR3 is TGTGCCAGCAGTCTCCGACAGGCCCTAACTAATGAAAAACTGTTTTTT. It yields the protein CASSLRQALTNEKLFF.

Concerning this clonotype itself: A much larger clone lies one base from this, so it may be a read error. In nucleotides, the CDR3 is TGTGCCTGTAGTATCCGGGGGTTCCCAGAGACCCAGTACTTC. It encodes CACSIRGFPETQYF. The chain carries TRBV19 and TRBJ2-5, with a possible D match to TRBD2 (6 bases). Per germline, CDR1 LNHDA and CDR2 SQIVND (reference sequence). The CDR3 has 14 residues. The full variable domain, with the rest looked up from reference TRBV19 and TRBJ2-5, is DGGITQSPKYLFRKEGQNVTLSCEQNLNHDAMYWYRQDPGQGLRLIYYSQIVNDFQKGDIAEGYSVSREKKESFPLTVTSAQKNPTAFYLCACSIRGFPETQYFGPGTRLLVL.